This TCR beta chain was captured by sequencing in a study of cytomegalovirus exposure and HLA in healthy donors. Notes on the study in general: Near-uniform donor sequencing depth was presumed by presence/absence analyses. A later analysis by the authors found several of the most significant clusters apparently linked to common viral pathogens.

For this clone: Its matching antigen is unknown.

Amplification used 60 Vbeta primers and 13 Jbeta primers. TCRdb keeps only in-frame clones here, not all; method: immunoSEQ multiplex PCR. The data contain about 50,000 clones, about four fifths of them singletons. Nominal health characterized the donors when sampled, though unrecorded immune exposures were likely. This clonotype originated in a boy between 5 and 17 years old in good health and CMV-seropositive. Sequenced material: PBMCs.

The CDR3 is CASSQDLGGNTEAFF. Written as DNA, the CDR3 is TGCGCCAGCAGCCAAGATTTGGGGGGGAACACTGAAGCTTTCTTT. This rearrangement joins TRBV4-1 to TRBJ1-1; a possible D gene is TRBD1 (5 bases). Germline V lookup: CDR1 MGHRA, CDR2 YSYEKL. V dropped 0 bases and J dropped 1 base, with 9 bases sitting between them. The CDR3 consists of 15 residues.